The clone carrying this TCR beta chain was found a few times. The libraries were made with immunoSEQ v3. Assay: immunoSEQ multiplex PCR; the TCRdb copy retains only in-frame clones and omits some. Of 50,000 to 65,000 clones listed, approximately 69% are singletons. The data belong to a study of TIL therapy for anti-PD-1-resistant metastatic lung cancer. Overall study context: Tumors had a median PD-L1 proportion score of 4.5% to 7%.

The CDR3 contains 12 residues. Deletions cut 4 bases from V and 4 bases from J, with 7 bases between. Germline V lookup: CDR1 MNHEY, CDR2 SVGAGI. Time point specified: pre-treatment sample, taken before nivolumab and TIL therapy. Adults with stage 4 NSCLC were enrolled in a phase I trial. The receptor's source is a person aged 25-85 years with non-small cell lung cancer. The specimen comprised blood, sampled at baseline. The chain couples TRBV6-5 to TRBJ1-2; the D is unclear. DNA of the CDR3: TGTGCCAGCAGTTCGCGGTCCTATGGCTACACCTTC. Amino acids: CASSSRSYGYTF.